The 15 T cell receptor beta chains below come from one sample, sequenced in a study of CD8+CD57+ T cells in acquired aplastic anemia. By flow cytometry, patients selected for sequencing had shown an expansion of CD8+CD57+ cells. Profiles of TCR beta VDJ and CDR3 were generated from a genomic DNA template. TCRdb used MiXCR to reprocess the reads, holding one entry per CDR3 protein. The sample has some 200,000 distinct CDR3 sequences, 50% to 70% seen once. The sample was sorted CD4+, CD8+, or CD8+CD57+ T cells (not recorded which) from PBMCs. The receptors were gathered from a human donor with aplastic anemia.

The rearrangement uses TRBV7-8 and TRBJ2-1; TRBD1 matches 8 bases. This CDR3 region has 14 residues. V gave up 1 base and J gave up 9 bases; unmatched junction bases: 5. CDR1 is SGHVS, CDR2 FQNEAQ, per germline. The chain's CDR3 is CASSLGTGMVEQFF. The DNA of the CDR3 is TGTGCCAGCAGCTTAGGGACAGGGATGGTTGAGCAGTTCTTC.

The rearrangement links TRBV5-6 to TRBJ1-2, with TRBD1 matching over 8 bases. The CDR3 consists of 13 residues. The V segment lost 2 bases and the J segment 8 bases; nucleotides outside the gene matches: 5. The germline CDR1 and CDR2 sequences are SGHDT and YYEEEE. CDR3 nucleotides: TGTGCCAGCAGCTTTGCAGGGGGCAGCGGCTACACCTTC. Its protein product is CASSFAGGSGYTF.

The chain links TRBV20-1 to TRBJ1-1, with D unresolved. Germline CDR1 reads DFQATT; CDR2 reads SNEGSKA (reference sequence). The CDR3 contains 13 residues. Trimming cost V 0 bases and J 1 base, with 6 bases left between them. CDR3 loop: CSARDVGNTEAFF. The DNA for the CDR3 is TGCAGTGCTAGAGATGTCGGGAACACTGAAGCTTTCTTT.

The rearrangement links TRBV10-3 to TRBJ1-1; TRBD1 is a possible D gene (6 bases). The CDR3 totals 14 residues. CDR1 ENHRY and CDR2 SYGVKD come from the germline V gene. V was trimmed by 9 bases and J by 1 base, leaving 15 bases between them. This CDR3 reads CAMKTGSQNTEAFF. The DNA for the CDR3 is TGTGCCATGAAGACAGGCAGCCAGAACACTGAAGCTTTCTTT.

There are a few counts of this clonotype. This rearrangement joins TRBV20-1 to TRBJ1-1; D remains unclear. V was trimmed by 1 base and J by 1 base, leaving 4 bases between them. This CDR3 spans 12 amino acids. Germline V gene lookup returns CDR1 DFQATT and CDR2 SNEGSKA (reference sequence). The CDR3 here is CSARGGNTEAFF. The CDR3, as DNA: TGCAGTGCTAGAGGAGGGAACACTGAAGCTTTCTTT.

The chain's CDR3 is CASSAGGQVNSPLHF. The CDR3 coding sequence is TGTGCCAGTAGCGCGGGGGGACAGGTCAATTCACCCCTCCACTTT. The chain is built from TRBV19 and TRBJ1-6; 8 positions agree with TRBD1. Germline V gives CDR1 LNHDA, CDR2 SQIVND (reference sequence). Unmatched junction bases numbered 8, after V lost 6 bases and J lost 7 bases. The CDR3 is 15 amino acids.

The chain carries TRBV14 and TRBJ2-1, with unresolved D. V lost 0 bases, J lost 0 bases, and 15 bases lay in between. This CDR3 spans 18 amino acids. Germline CDR1 SGHDN, CDR2 FVKESK. Here the CDR3 reads CASSQDTALHRSYNEQFF. In DNA form, the CDR3 reads TGTGCCAGCAGCCAAGATACAGCCCTCCACCGCTCCTACAATGAGCAGTTCTTC.

The chain employs TRBV25-1 and TRBJ2-7; D gene uncertain. Germline CDR1 is MGHDK and CDR2 is SYGVNS. This CDR3 is 14 amino acids long. V was shortened by 7 bases and J by 0 bases, with 13 bases between the two germline ends. CDR3 nucleotides: TGTGCCAGCACAAAGGGAACCGGCTCCTACGAGCAGTACTTC. This codes for CASTKGTGSYEQYF.

The chain recombines TRBV15 with TRBJ2-2; 10 nucleotides line up with TRBD1. The CDR3 length is 14 residues. Germline assignment: CDR1 LNHNV and CDR2 YYDKDF (reference sequence). V shed 3 bases and J 6 bases; nucleotides not matched to a gene: 1. CDR3 amino acids: CATSSDRGPGELFF. The CDR3 DNA is TGTGCCACCAGCAGCGACAGGGGGCCCGGGGAGCTGTTTTTT.

The gene calls are TRBV2 and TRBJ1-1, with D perhaps TRBD1 (6 bases). There are 11 residues in the CDR3. Germline V lookup: CDR1 SNHLY, CDR2 FYNNEI. Deletions cut 5 bases from V and 9 bases from J, with 10 bases between. The chain's CDR3 is CASSYRAKAFF. CDR3 in DNA: TGTGCCAGCAGTTACAGGGCGAAAGCTTTCTTT.

This chain uses TRBV5-1 with TRBJ1-2; possibly TRBD1 for D (5 bases). V was shortened by 0 bases and J by 1 base, with 7 bases between the two germline ends. The CDR3 has 14 amino acids. Germline V CDR1 and CDR2: SGHRS, YFSETQ. The CDR3 DNA is TGCGCCAGCAGCTTGGGACAGATTAACTATGGCTACACCTTC. This sequence encodes CASSLGQINYGYTF.

This clonotype turned up a few times. The V gene is TRBV2, the J gene TRBJ2-7; 8 positions match TRBD1. Trimming cost V 8 bases and J 2 bases; bases outside gene matches: 8. Germline CDR1 SNHLY, CDR2 FYNNEI. CDR3 length equals 14 residues. CDR3 bases: TGTGCCAGCGCCACAGGGGGAACCCCCTACGAGCAGTACTTC. This codes for CASATGGTPYEQYF.

The chain combines TRBV5-1 with TRBJ2-7, with 8 bases identical to TRBD1. Looked up from germline, CDR1 is SGHRS and CDR2 is YFSETQ. With V trimmed by 0 bases and J by 1 base, 9 bases remained unmatched. The CDR3 consists of 17 residues. CDR3 nucleotides: TGCGCCAGCAGCTTGGGATCGGACAGGGTACGATCCTACGAGCAGTACTTC. It yields the protein CASSLGSDRVRSYEQYF.

The sample holds a few counts of this clonotype. The rearrangement links TRBV6-5 to TRBJ2-2, with 10 bases identical to TRBD2. This CDR3 comprises 14 residues. The V segment lost 4 bases and the J segment 6 bases; nucleotides outside the gene matches: 2. Germline V lookup: CDR1 MNHEY, CDR2 SVGAGI. DNA for the CDR3: TGTGCCAGCAGTTCGCTAGCGGGAGCCGGGGAGCTGTTTTTT. Translation gives CASSSLAGAGELFF.

V gene TRBV7-2 combines with J gene TRBJ2-7, with TRBD2 identical over 11 bases. The J call may be faulty, since TRBJ2-1 better matches the DNA end. The CDR3 length is 16 residues. Germline V lookup: CDR1 SGHTA, CDR2 FQGNSA. CDR3 nucleotides: TGTGCCAGCAGCTTTTCTAGCGGGGGGCTGTACAATGAGCAGTTCTTC. Its translation is CASSFSSGGLYNEQFF.